This TCR beta chain was observed in a study of pediatric ulcerative colitis. Whole-study findings and limits: A couple of patients had blood samples with substantially reduced template counts.

Concerning this clone itself: Its cognate antigen is unknown.

During colonoscopy, one to two rectal pinch biopsies were collected. This was a survey-level run. Sequencing depth was up to 500,000 reads per sample. Clones were sequenced by immunoSEQ multiplex PCR, and TCRdb holds only the in-frame ones, with some missing. The sample contains about 18,000 clones, approximately 80% of which appear only once. From germline, CDR1 is SNHLY and CDR2 FYNNEI. CDR3 length: 12 residues. V was cut by 9 bases and J by 4 bases, with 11 bases left in between. The source material was gut tissue. The chain has TRBV2 and TRBJ2-3; D might be TRBD2 (5 bases). The sequence came from a boy aged 5 to 17 who was a control in a study of pediatric ulcerative colitis. The CDR3 sequence is CARSAGADTQYF. In nucleotides, the CDR3 is TGTGCCAGATCCGCCGGGGCAGATACGCAGTATTTT. The full variable domain, with the rest looked up from reference TRBV2 and TRBJ2-3, is EPEVTQTPSHQVTQMGQEVILRCVPISNHLYFYWYRQILGQKVEFLVSFYNNEISEKSEIFDDQFSVERPDGSNFTLKIRSTKLEDSAMYFCARSAGADTQYFGPGTRLTVL.